This is a list of T cell receptor beta chains from one sample in a study of blood T cell repertoires in COVID-19. Here immunoSEQ multiplex PCR was the method, and the copy in TCRdb shows in-frame clones only, minus some. The profile shows hundreds of thousands of clones, 65% to 85% of them singletons. Sequenced input: peripheral blood. The receptors originated from a woman older than 75 with acute or convalescent COVID-19. Each CDR3 is given with its conserved first and last residue. The D gene is left open where the match is weak. Clone size is stated in some rows and not others, as once, few, many or a class when expanded.

j_gene: TRBJ1-5
abundance: NA
d_gene: NA
v_gene: TRBV7-8
CDR3aa: CASSLWGDQPQHF
CDR3nt: TGTGCCAGCAGCTTGTGGGGGGATCAGCCCCAGCATTTT

j_gene: TRBJ2-5
abundance: NA
d_gene: TRBD2
v_gene: TRBV7-3
CDR3aa: CASSLTGSGRGGETQYF
CDR3nt: TGTGCCAGCAGCTTAACTGGTAGCGGGAGAGGGGGAGAGACCCAGTACTTC

j_gene: TRBJ1-5
abundance: NA
d_gene: NA
v_gene: TRBV2
CDR3aa: CASRWQGGEQPQHF
CDR3nt: TGTGCCAGCAGATGGCAGGGTGGTGAACAGCCCCAGCATTTT

j_gene: TRBJ1-2
abundance: once
d_gene: NA
v_gene: TRBV7-9
CDR3aa: CASSPSGGSLKTF
CDR3nt: TGTGCCAGCAGCCCATCGGGTGGCAGCCTTAAAACCTTC

j_gene: TRBJ1-1
abundance: NA
d_gene: TRBD1
v_gene: TRBV7-2
CDR3aa: CASSKPGQYTEAFF
CDR3nt: TGTGCCAGCAGCAAGCCGGGACAGTACACTGAAGCTTTCTTT

j_gene: TRBJ2-2
abundance: NA
d_gene: TRBD1
v_gene: TRBV7-8
CDR3aa: CASSPRTGGNTGELFF
CDR3nt: TGTGCCAGCAGCCCCCGGACAGGGGGGAACACCGGGGAGCTGTTTTTT

j_gene: TRBJ1-2
abundance: NA
d_gene: NA
v_gene: TRBV6-1
CDR3aa: CASSEFGGVGYGYTF
CDR3nt: TGTGCCAGCAGTGAATTTGGGGGGGTCGGCTATGGCTACACCTTC

j_gene: TRBJ1-2
abundance: NA
d_gene: TRBD1
v_gene: TRBV19
CDR3aa: CASTRTGVRDGYTF
CDR3nt: TGTGCCAGTACCCGGACAGGAGTAAGAGATGGCTACACCTTC

j_gene: TRBJ2-5
abundance: NA
d_gene: NA
v_gene: TRBV5-1
CDR3aa: CASSLSSPGQETQYF
CDR3nt: TGCGCCAGCAGCTTATCGAGTCCGGGACAAGAGACCCAGTACTTC

j_gene: TRBJ1-2
abundance: NA
d_gene: TRBD1
v_gene: TRBV6-4
CDR3aa: CASSDGGDRVDYGYTF
CDR3nt: TGTGCCAGCAGTGACGGTGGGGACAGGGTCGACTATGGCTACACCTTC

j_gene: TRBJ1-3
abundance: NA
d_gene: NA
v_gene: TRBV18
CDR3aa: CASSPNRDTSGNTIYF
CDR3nt: TGTGCCAGCTCGCCGAACCGGGACACCTCTGGAAACACCATATATTTT

j_gene: TRBJ2-3
abundance: NA
d_gene: TRBD2
v_gene: TRBV6-1
CDR3aa: CASSGRRGGPTDTQYF
CDR3nt: TGTGCCAGCAGTGGAAGGCGGGGGGGCCCGACAGATACGCAGTATTTT

j_gene: TRBJ1-5
abundance: NA
d_gene: NA
v_gene: TRBV2
CDR3aa: CASSKPSGNQPQHF
CDR3nt: TGTGCCAGCAGCAAACCTAGCGGTAATCAGCCCCAGCATTTT

j_gene: TRBJ2-1
abundance: NA
d_gene: TRBD1
v_gene: TRBV6-5
CDR3aa: CASTPGQGWNEQFF
CDR3nt: TGTGCCAGCACCCCGGGACAGGGGTGGAATGAGCAGTTCTTC

j_gene: TRBJ2-3
abundance: NA
d_gene: NA
v_gene: TRBV9
CDR3aa: CASSVDSTDTQYF
CDR3nt: TGTGCCAGCAGCGTAGATAGTACAGATACGCAGTATTTT

j_gene: TRBJ1-5
abundance: NA
d_gene: TRBD1
v_gene: TRBV6-5
CDR3aa: CASKQGAVGNQPQHF
CDR3nt: TGTGCCAGCAAACAGGGGGCGGTGGGCAATCAGCCCCAGCATTTT

j_gene: TRBJ1-4
abundance: NA
d_gene: TRBD1
v_gene: TRBV3-1/TRBV3-2
CDR3aa: CASSQPSGTGDEKLFF
CDR3nt: TGTGCCAGCAGCCAGCCTTCCGGGACAGGGGATGAAAAACTGTTTTTT

j_gene: TRBJ2-5
abundance: NA
d_gene: TRBD2
v_gene: TRBV19
CDR3aa: CASKWTSGGGETQYF
CDR3nt: TGTGCCAGTAAATGGACTAGCGGGGGGGGAGAGACCCAGTACTTC

j_gene: TRBJ2-3
abundance: NA
d_gene: TRBD1
v_gene: TRBV5-6
CDR3aa: CASSLTGGETQYF
CDR3nt: TGTGCCAGCAGCTTAACAGGGGGCGAGACGCAGTATTTT

j_gene: TRBJ1-1
abundance: once
d_gene: TRBD1
v_gene: TRBV10-3
CDR3aa: CAISGTGDTEAFF
CDR3nt: TGTGCCATCAGTGGGACAGGGGACACTGAAGCTTTCTTT

j_gene: TRBJ2-5
abundance: NA
d_gene: NA
v_gene: TRBV12-3/TRBV12-4
CDR3aa: CASSPYGLGTQYF
CDR3nt: TGTGCCAGCAGCCCCTACGGCCTAGGGACCCAGTACTTC

j_gene: TRBJ2-6
abundance: NA
d_gene: NA
v_gene: TRBV4-1
CDR3aa: CASSQLPPGSGANVLTF
CDR3nt: TGCGCCAGCAGCCAACTGCCCCCGGGGTCTGGGGCCAACGTCCTGACTTTC

j_gene: TRBJ2-7
abundance: NA
d_gene: NA
v_gene: TRBV12-3/TRBV12-4
CDR3aa: CASSSGAYEQYF
CDR3nt: TGTGCCAGCAGTTCAGGGGCCTACGAGCAGTACTTC

j_gene: TRBJ2-7
abundance: NA
d_gene: TRBD2
v_gene: TRBV2
CDR3aa: CASSEGELAGAYEQYF
CDR3nt: TGTGCCAGCAGTGAGGGGGAGCTAGCGGGGGCCTACGAGCAGTACTTC

j_gene: TRBJ1-5
abundance: NA
d_gene: TRBD1
v_gene: TRBV25-1
CDR3aa: CASSADRGNQPQHF
CDR3nt: TGTGCCAGCAGTGCCGACAGGGGCAATCAGCCCCAGCATTTT

j_gene: TRBJ2-2
abundance: NA
d_gene: TRBD1
v_gene: TRBV5-1
CDR3aa: CASSTQRQGSGELFF
CDR3nt: TGCGCCAGCAGCACCCAAAGACAGGGGTCCGGGGAGCTGTTTTTT

j_gene: TRBJ2-2
abundance: NA
d_gene: NA
v_gene: TRBV24-1
CDR3aa: CATSGSHSTGELFF
CDR3nt: TGTGCCACCAGTGGGAGCCATTCCACCGGGGAGCTGTTTTTT

j_gene: TRBJ1-4
abundance: NA
d_gene: NA
v_gene: TRBV21-1
CDR3aa: CASSKVTGGTVSNEKLFF
CDR3nt: TGTGCCAGCAGCAAAGTGACAGGGGGCACGGTCTCCAATGAAAAACTGTTTTTT

j_gene: TRBJ1-5
abundance: NA
d_gene: NA
v_gene: TRBV6-6
CDR3aa: CASRALNQPQHF
CDR3nt: TGTGCCAGCAGGGCCTTAAATCAGCCCCAGCATTTT

j_gene: TRBJ1-6
abundance: NA
d_gene: TRBD1
v_gene: TRBV6-5
CDR3aa: CASSSNRGNSPLHF
CDR3nt: TGTGCCAGCAGTTCAAACAGGGGAAATTCACCCCTCCACTTT

j_gene: TRBJ2-7
abundance: NA
d_gene: TRBD1
v_gene: TRBV11-2
CDR3aa: CASSLEPGGYEQYF
CDR3nt: TGTGCCAGCAGCTTAGAACCAGGGGGTTACGAGCAGTACTTC

j_gene: TRBJ1-2
abundance: NA
d_gene: TRBD1
v_gene: TRBV30
CDR3aa: CAWSDLGQGGYGYTF
CDR3nt: TGTGCCTGGAGTGACCTGGGACAGGGGGGCTATGGCTACACCTTC

j_gene: TRBJ2-2
abundance: NA
d_gene: TRBD1
v_gene: TRBV5-1
CDR3aa: CASSLVGTGPTGELFF
CDR3nt: TGCGCCAGCAGCTTGGTGGGGACAGGCCCAACCGGGGAGCTGTTTTTT

j_gene: TRBJ2-5
abundance: once
d_gene: TRBD2
v_gene: TRBV28
CDR3aa: CASSSPGTSGSETQYF
CDR3nt: TGTGCCAGCAGTTCACCCGGGACTAGCGGGAGCGAGACCCAGTACTTC

j_gene: TRBJ1-6
abundance: NA
d_gene: TRBD1
v_gene: TRBV10-3
CDR3aa: CAISEGDRGNPPLHF
CDR3nt: TGTGCCATCAGTGAAGGAGACAGGGGTAATCCACCCCTCCACTTT

j_gene: TRBJ1-3
abundance: NA
d_gene: NA
v_gene: TRBV6-5
CDR3aa: CASSRGSSGNTIYF
CDR3nt: TGTGCCAGCAGTCGTGGCAGCTCTGGAAACACCATATATTTT

j_gene: TRBJ1-1
abundance: few
d_gene: NA
v_gene: TRBV7-3
CDR3aa: CASSSQTNTEAFF
CDR3nt: TGTGCCAGCAGCTCACAGACGAACACTGAAGCTTTCTTT

j_gene: TRBJ2-3
abundance: NA
d_gene: NA
v_gene: TRBV19
CDR3aa: CASSWLFSTDTQYF
CDR3nt: TGTGCCAGTAGTTGGCTTTTTTCCACAGATACGCAGTATTTT

j_gene: TRBJ1-4
abundance: NA
d_gene: NA
v_gene: TRBV2
CDR3aa: CASSERGRPLNEKLFF
CDR3nt: TGTGCCAGCAGTGAAAGGGGCAGGCCCCTTAATGAAAAACTGTTTTTT

j_gene: TRBJ2-1
abundance: NA
d_gene: NA
v_gene: TRBV5-1
CDR3aa: CASSLHPGSSSYNEQFF
CDR3nt: TGCGCCAGCAGCCTACACCCGGGGTCGAGCTCCTACAATGAGCAGTTCTTC

j_gene: TRBJ2-3
abundance: NA
d_gene: NA
v_gene: TRBV6-1
CDR3aa: CASSEYILNTDTQYF
CDR3nt: TGTGCCAGCAGTGAATATATACTAAACACAGATACGCAGTATTTT

j_gene: TRBJ1-1
abundance: NA
d_gene: TRBD1
v_gene: TRBV5-6
CDR3aa: CASTQTGATEAFF
CDR3nt: TGTGCCAGCACCCAGACAGGGGCCACTGAAGCTTTCTTT

j_gene: TRBJ2-3
abundance: NA
d_gene: TRBD2
v_gene: TRBV5-1
CDR3aa: CASSASGITLMDTQYF
CDR3nt: TGCGCCAGCAGCGCTAGCGGGATTACCTTAATGGATACGCAGTATTTT

j_gene: TRBJ2-7
abundance: NA
d_gene: NA
v_gene: TRBV15
CDR3aa: CATNTNMGEQYF
CDR3nt: TGTGCCACCAACACTAACATGGGCGAGCAGTACTTC

j_gene: TRBJ1-1
abundance: NA
d_gene: TRBD1
v_gene: TRBV3-1/TRBV3-2
CDR3aa: CASTPQGSGTEAFF
CDR3nt: TGTGCCAGCACCCCACAGGGGTCGGGCACTGAAGCTTTCTTT

j_gene: TRBJ2-5
abundance: NA
d_gene: TRBD1
v_gene: TRBV6-6
CDR3aa: CASSYPGQGRETQYF
CDR3nt: TGTGCCAGCAGTTACCCCGGACAGGGGAGGGAGACCCAGTACTTC

j_gene: TRBJ1-4
abundance: NA
d_gene: TRBD1
v_gene: TRBV19
CDR3aa: CASSMYVQGIEKLFF
CDR3nt: TGTGCCAGTAGTATGTATGTACAGGGGATAGAAAAACTGTTTTTT

j_gene: TRBJ2-7
abundance: NA
d_gene: TRBD1
v_gene: TRBV11-2
CDR3aa: CASSLTDRGQTSYEQYF
CDR3nt: TGTGCCAGCAGCCTCACGGACAGGGGGCAAACCTCCTACGAGCAGTACTTC

j_gene: TRBJ1-5
abundance: NA
d_gene: TRBD1
v_gene: TRBV6-5
CDR3aa: CASRGTGVGQPQHF
CDR3nt: TGTGCCAGCCGGGGGACAGGGGTCGGTCAGCCCCAGCATTTT

j_gene: TRBJ1-1
abundance: once
d_gene: NA
v_gene: TRBV6-5
CDR3aa: CASSVGREAFF
CDR3nt: TGTGCCAGCAGCGTCGGGAGGGAAGCTTTCTTT

j_gene: TRBJ2-3
abundance: NA
d_gene: TRBD2
v_gene: TRBV5-1
CDR3aa: CASSPGTSRFTDTQYF
CDR3nt: TGCGCCAGCAGCCCCGGGACTAGCAGATTCACAGATACGCAGTATTTT

j_gene: TRBJ1-1
abundance: NA
d_gene: NA
v_gene: TRBV14
CDR3aa: CASSLSRGGEAFF
CDR3nt: TGTGCCAGCAGCCTCTCCCGAGGAGGCGAAGCTTTCTTT

j_gene: TRBJ2-7
abundance: NA
d_gene: NA
v_gene: TRBV6-5
CDR3aa: CASSYTRSYEQYF
CDR3nt: TGTGCCAGCAGTTACACCAGATCCTACGAGCAGTACTTC

j_gene: TRBJ2-2
abundance: NA
d_gene: TRBD2
v_gene: TRBV3-1/TRBV3-2
CDR3aa: CASSQDPGGAAGELFF
CDR3nt: TGTGCCAGCAGCCAAGATCCGGGGGGGGCCGCCGGGGAGCTGTTTTTT

j_gene: TRBJ1-4
abundance: NA
d_gene: NA
v_gene: TRBV20-1
CDR3aa: CSASQGEKLFF
CDR3nt: TGCAGTGCTAGCCAGGGGGAAAAACTGTTTTTT